One sample yielded the 5 T cell receptor beta chains listed below, sequenced in a study of CD8+ T cells in alopecia areata. TCR sequencing used cDNA made by reverse transcription of extracted RNA. Here immunoSEQ multiplex PCR was the method, and the copy in TCRdb shows in-frame clones only, minus some. This sample yields 100,000 to 120,000 clones, of which 50% to 70% are seen a single time; around a quarter belongs to the top ten. The sample was NKG2D-low CD8+ T cells sorted from blood. The receptors stem from a human donor with alopecia areata.

The CDR3 here is CASSARSSYEQYF. CDR3 bases: TGTGCCAGCAGCGCCAGGTCCTCCTACGAGCAGTACTTC. The rearrangement links TRBV9 to TRBJ2-7; no firm D call. Germline CDR1 and CDR2: SGDLS and YYNGEE. The length of the CDR3 is 13 residues. V was clipped by 3 bases and J by 0 bases, with 7 bases between them.

This clone is a singleton in its sample. The chain combines TRBV25-1 with TRBJ2-1; D is undetermined. There are 15 residues in the CDR3. V was pared by 2 bases and J by 7 bases, with 15 bases between. Germline V CDR1 and CDR2: MGHDK, SYGVNS. The CDR3 spells CASSEGIGYNNEQFF. The CDR3 DNA reads as TGTGCCAGCAGTGAAGGGATCGGTTACAATAATGAGCAGTTCTTC.

There are many counts of this clone. The V call is TRBV9, the J call TRBJ2-5, with 7 bases aligning to TRBD1. Germline V gives CDR1 SGDLS, CDR2 YYNGEE. Trimming took 3 bases from V and 0 from J; bases not matched to a gene: 5. The CDR3 is made up of 15 amino acids. The CDR3 region has the DNA TGTGCCAGCAGCGCGAGACAGGGAAACCAAGAGACCCAGTACTTC. The encoded protein is CASSARQGNQETQYF.

The chain links TRBV10-3 to TRBJ2-5, with D tentatively TRBD2 (6 bases). V lost 10 bases and J lost 1, with 13 bases in between. CDR1 is ENHRY, CDR2 SYGVKD, per germline. The CDR3 totals 13 residues. The CDR3 protein is CASGTPLQETQYF. The CDR3 DNA reads as TGTGCCAGCGGGACTCCACTCCAAGAGACCCAGTACTTC.

The chain carries TRBV19 and TRBJ2-3; D remains unclear. CDR1 LNHDA and CDR2 SQIVND come from the germline V gene (reference sequence). The length of the CDR3 is 12 residues. Trimming pared 5 bases from V and 1 base from J, leaving 4 bases between. The CDR3 loop reads CASSWGTDTQYF. The CDR3 coding sequence is TGTGCCAGTAGTTGGGGCACAGATACGCAGTATTTT.